This note documents a single T cell receptor beta chain sequence. The antigen remains undetermined. Time point noted: 2015-2016 season, 7 days after influenza vaccination. Subjects lived in the community and lacked influenza vaccine within the prior 6 months. This entry comes from a study of follicular helper T cells after annual influenza vaccination. V gave up 3 bases and J gave up 2 bases; unmatched junction bases: 3. Germline assignment: CDR1 SGHRS and CDR2 YFSETQ. The CDR3 is made up of 14 amino acids. Study outcomes and limitations: Change in circulating plasmablasts correlated with ICOS+CD38+ cTfh clonality change. For non-cTfh compartments, undersampling could not be ruled out.

Sequenced by immunoSEQ multiplex PCR; TCRdb stores in-frame clones only, minus some. The table shows some 6,900 clones, with around 84% occurring only once. The source of this sequence is an adult who received the influenza vaccine. V and J are TRBV5-1 and TRBJ2-3; 7 nucleotides align to TRBD2. This material consisted of CXCR5- memory CD4+ T cells sorted from blood, taken 7 days after influenza vaccination. The CDR3 spells CASSSGRFTDTQYF. The CDR3 nucleotides are TGCGCCAGCAGCTCCGGGAGGTTCACAGATACGCAGTATTTT.